The entry that follows covers one T cell receptor beta chain sequence. Its antigen is not identified. The data were taken from a study of OX40 agonist ivuxolimab in advanced cancers. Germline lookup yields CDR1 SGHTS and CDR2 YDEGEE. The CDR3 is made up of 17 amino acids. Trimming shortened V by 0 bases and J by 1 base, and 14 bases separated the two germline ends. Generated by immunoSEQ multiplex PCR, the TCRdb table keeps only in-frame clones and is missing some. The table has some 42,000 clones, under 90% seen once; the top ten hold roughly 24%. Whole-study findings and limits: Among patients with partial responses at 0.1-3.0 mg/kg, clonal expansion was among the lowest. More expanded clones were seen, on average, in CD8+ T cells than in CD4+.

This chain uses TRBV5-8 with TRBJ1-5, with a possible D match to TRBD1 (5 bases). This receptor was identified in an adult with an advanced solid tumor such as melanoma, head and neck, liver or kidney cancer. Source: CD4+ or CD8+ T cells sorted from blood, taken in a trial of the OX40 agonist ivuxolimab. The CDR3 region has the DNA TGTGCCAGCAGCTTGGAGGTTTTCAGGGCCAGCAATCAGCCCCAGCATTTT. Encoded protein: CASSLEVFRASNQPQHF.